Below are 18 T cell receptor beta chains sequenced from a single sample in a study of blood T cell repertoires in COVID-19. Sequencing was performed with immunoSEQ multiplex PCR; in TCRdb, only in-frame clones are kept and a portion is missing. The sample includes approximately 65,000 clones, about 83% of them seen just once. The sample comprised peripheral blood. The receptors derive from a human donor in a cohort sampled during active COVID-19.

The V and J genes are TRBV4-1 and TRBJ2-5; 7 bases fit TRBD1. The CDR3 spans 13 residues. CDR1 MGHRA and CDR2 YSYEKL come from the germline V gene. After removal of 6 bases from V and 3 bases from J, the junction contained 4 bases not matched to a gene. CDR3 nucleotide sequence: TGCGCCAGCAGTGCCCAGGGGGAAGAGACCCAGTACTTC. Amino acids: CASSAQGEETQYF.

The chain has TRBV3-1 (or the pseudogene TRBV3-2) and TRBJ2-2; no clear D gene. V was shortened by 3 bases and J by 5 bases, with 7 bases between the two germline ends. The CDR3 runs to 13 residues. Germline-derived CDR1 and CDR2 are LGHDT and YNNKEL (reference sequence). DNA for the CDR3: TGTGCCAGCAGCCAGGCCAGAACCGGGGAGCTGTTTTTT. Protein sequence: CASSQARTGELFF.

The chain employs TRBV28 and TRBJ2-7, with TRBD1 matching 8 bases. The trim removed 4 bases at V and 5 bases at J, leaving 10 bases unmatched. The CDR3 loop spans 15 amino acids. Germline CDR1 reads MDHEN; CDR2 reads SYDVKM. The CDR3 loop reads CASSSIQGAMNEQYF. CDR3 nucleotide sequence: TGTGCCAGCAGTTCCATCCAGGGGGCGATGAACGAGCAGTACTTC.

This chain joins TRBV3-1 (or the pseudogene TRBV3-2) and TRBJ2-1, with 9 bases fitting TRBD2. The CDR3 covers 16 residues. With V trimmed by 4 bases and J by 2 bases, 6 bases remained unmatched. Germline V gene lookup returns CDR1 LGHDT and CDR2 YNNKEL (reference sequence). The CDR3, as DNA: TGTGCCAGCAGCCCGAGAGCGGGAGGAGCCTACAATGAGCAGTTCTTC. This gives the protein CASSPRAGGAYNEQFF.

The genes are TRBV28 and TRBJ1-1; D gene unclear. The CDR3 sequence is 11 residues long. Trimming took off 3 bases at V and 3 bases at J, with 2 bases between the two ends. Germline V lookup: CDR1 MDHEN, CDR2 SYDVKM. The DNA for the CDR3 is TGTGCCAGCAGTTTCGACACTGAAGCTTTCTTT. Its translation: CASSFDTEAFF. The entire variable domain, with the rest obtained from reference TRBV28 and TRBJ1-1, is as follows: DVKVTQSSRYLVKRTGEKVFLECVQDMDHENMFWYRQDPGLGLRLIYFSYDVKMKEKGDIPEGYSVSREKKERFSLILESASTNQTSMYLCASSFDTEAFFGQGTRLTVV.

This clone was found a few times. The chain couples TRBV6-5 to TRBJ1-5; the match to TRBD1 covers 8 bases. The germline CDR1 and CDR2 sequences are MNHEY and SVGAGI. The CDR3 has 13 residues. V lost 10 bases, J lost 6 bases, and 8 bases stayed unmatched. CDR3 coding DNA: TGTGCCACCAGCGACAGGGGCCGTCAGCCCCAGCATTTT. It specifies CATSDRGRQPQHF.

This sequence joins TRBV27 and TRBJ2-3; 7 bases match TRBD2. This CDR3 comprises 15 residues. Germline lookup yields CDR1 MNHEY and CDR2 SMNVEV (reference sequence). V trimming: 4 bases; J trimming: 0 bases; junction bases outside the gene matches: 4. As DNA, the CDR3 is TGTGCCAGCAGTTCCAAGACTAGCAGCACAGATACGCAGTATTTT. Translation gives CASSSKTSSTDTQYF.

V gene TRBV19 combines with J gene TRBJ2-3, with TRBD2 identical over 12 bases. The CDR3 spans 18 residues. V lost 4 bases to trimming and J lost 2 bases; unmatched junction nucleotides: 10. In germline, CDR1 is LNHDA, CDR2 SQIVND (reference sequence). CDR3: CASSNLAGGRGNTDTQYF. For the CDR3, the DNA is TGTGCCAGTAGTAATCTAGCGGGGGGGCGAGGGAACACAGATACGCAGTATTTT.

The chain uses TRBV29-1 and TRBJ2-3; TRBD2 might be the D (6 bases). V lost 4 bases, J lost 4 bases, and 15 bases lay in between. This CDR3 has 14 amino acids. The V gene's germline CDR1 is SQVTM and CDR2 ANQGSEA. The CDR3 DNA reads as TGCAGCGTTGGACGCGGGGCCCCGGCAGATACGCAGTATTTT. Translation: CSVGRGAPADTQYF.

V gene TRBV3-1 (or the pseudogene TRBV3-2) combines with J gene TRBJ2-7; TRBD2 matches 7 bases. Germline V lookup: CDR1 LGHDT, CDR2 YNNKEL (reference sequence). Unmatched junction bases numbered 10, after V lost 4 bases and J lost 1 base. This CDR3 spans 16 amino acids. CDR3 in amino acids: CASSPPASGISYEQYF. The CDR3 DNA sequence: TGTGCCAGCAGCCCGCCGGCTAGCGGAATTTCCTACGAGCAGTACTTC.

This rearrangement joins TRBV2 to TRBJ1-1, with D uncertain. CDR3 length: 14 amino acids. With 5 bases removed from V and 3 bases from J, the gap between germline ends came to 13 bases. From germline, CDR1 is SNHLY and CDR2 FYNNEI. The chain's CDR3 is CASSSYGSDTEAFF. Here the CDR3 DNA reads TGTGCCAGCAGTTCCTATGGTTCTGACACTGAAGCTTTCTTT.

The chain carries TRBV6-5 and TRBJ2-1, with a tentative D call TRBD1 (6 bases). V lost 3 bases to trimming and J lost 6 bases, with 15 bases between them. This CDR3 contains 15 residues. In germline, CDR1 is MNHEY, CDR2 SVGAGI. Here the CDR3 DNA reads TGTGCCAGCAGTTATGAGGTGGGGGCATCCAATGAGCAGTTCTTC. This codes for CASSYEVGASNEQFF.

This clone was picked up one time. This chain uses TRBV28 with TRBJ2-5; tentative D call: TRBD2 (6 bases). CDR1 is MDHEN, CDR2 SYDVKM, per germline. The CDR3 length is 14 residues. Trimming took 3 bases from V and 5 from J, leaving 13 bases between them. Written as DNA, the CDR3 is TGTGCCAGCAGTTTTGTGTCGGGAGATGAGACCCAGTACTTC. Residues: CASSFVSGDETQYF.

This chain joins TRBV6-5 and TRBJ1-1; D remains unclear. Per germline, CDR1 MNHEY and CDR2 SVGAGI. CDR3 length: 13 amino acids. The V and J ends lost 7 bases and 4 bases respectively, with 13 bases between them. The CDR3 sequence: CASIQVRGTEAFF. DNA of the CDR3: TGTGCCAGCATTCAGGTCCGGGGCACTGAAGCTTTCTTT.

This chain connects TRBV28 to TRBJ1-3; D is possibly TRBD1 (6 bases). Germline V gene lookup returns CDR1 MDHEN and CDR2 SYDVKM. The CDR3 loop spans 15 amino acids. V was trimmed by 3 bases and J by 3 bases, leaving 12 bases between them. CDR3 in DNA: TGTGCCAGCAGTTTGGGGGCCTTTGGTGGAAACACCATATATTTT. Encoded protein: CASSLGAFGGNTIYF.

This clone has a handful of counts. The chain is built from TRBV5-8 and TRBJ1-1; a possible D gene is TRBD1 (6 bases). V was pared by 0 bases and J by 5 bases, with 14 bases between. CDR1 is SGHTS, CDR2 YDEGEE, per germline. The CDR3 contains 15 residues. DNA for the CDR3: TGTGCCAGCAGCTTGGGGGACACAAGTAGTACTGAAGCTTTCTTT. Residues: CASSLGDTSSTEAFF.

This clone has a handful of counts. In DNA, the CDR3 is TGCAGTGCTAGTACAGGGGATTTGCATGGCTACACCTTC. Its protein is CSASTGDLHGYTF. The V call is TRBV20-1, the J call TRBJ1-2; 7 nucleotides agree with TRBD1. Trimming cost V 3 bases and J 6 bases; bases outside gene matches: 7. CDR1 and CDR2 (germline): DFQATT, SNEGSKA (reference sequence). The CDR3 is 13 residues long.

The genes are TRBV11-2 and TRBJ2-5; D is unclear. This CDR3 is 14 amino acids long. Looked up from germline, CDR1 is SGHAT and CDR2 is FQNNGV. The V gene lost 1 base and the J gene lost 5 bases, with 11 bases spanning the gap. CDR3: CASSLGPGQETQYF. In nucleotides, the CDR3 is TGTGCCAGCAGCTTAGGTCCGGGTCAGGAGACCCAGTACTTC.